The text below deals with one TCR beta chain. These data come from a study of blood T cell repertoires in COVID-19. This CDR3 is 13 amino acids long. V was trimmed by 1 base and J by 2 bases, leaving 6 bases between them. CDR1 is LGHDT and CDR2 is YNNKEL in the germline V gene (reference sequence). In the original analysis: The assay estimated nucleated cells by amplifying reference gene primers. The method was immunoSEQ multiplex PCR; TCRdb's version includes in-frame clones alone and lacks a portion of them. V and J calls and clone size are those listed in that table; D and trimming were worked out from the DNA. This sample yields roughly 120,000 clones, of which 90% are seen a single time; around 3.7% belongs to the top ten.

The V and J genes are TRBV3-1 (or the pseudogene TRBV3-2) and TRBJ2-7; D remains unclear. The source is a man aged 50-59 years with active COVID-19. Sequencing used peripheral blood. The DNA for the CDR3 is TGTGCCAGCAGCCAAGGTAGAGCCTACGAGCAGTACTTC. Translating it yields CASSQGRAYEQYF.